This is a list of T cell receptor beta chains from one sample in a study of T cell responses to AZD1222 COVID-19 vaccine. Using immunoSEQ multiplex PCR, the repertoire was profiled, and TCRdb retains in-frame clones only, with some absent. This sample yields under 75,000 clones, of which roughly 87% are seen a single time; around 15% belongs to the top ten. This sample comprised peripheral blood, obtained on day 0 of AZD1222 vaccination. Receptors were obtained from an adult in good health. Each CDR3 is given with its conserved first and last residue. The order of the fields is D gene, clone size, J gene, V gene, CDR3 DNA, CDR3 protein. D genes are given only for firm matches. Rows give clone size only sometimes, using once, few, many, or a class for an expanded clone.

d_call: .; clone_size: .; j_call: TRBJ2-5; v_call: TRBV9; cdr3_nt: TGTGCCAGCAGCGTAGCAGGGGAGTACTTC; cdr3_aa: CASSVAGEYF
d_call: TRBD1; clone_size: medium-sized; j_call: TRBJ2-7; v_call: TRBV5-1; cdr3_nt: TGCGCCAGCAGCTCCGGGACAGGGGAATCGGACGAGCAGTACTTC; cdr3_aa: CASSSGTGESDEQYF
d_call: .; clone_size: .; j_call: TRBJ2-7; v_call: TRBV7-3; cdr3_nt: TGTGCCAGCAGCTTGAACGGGGTGGAGAACGAGCAGTACTTC; cdr3_aa: CASSLNGVENEQYF
d_call: TRBD1; clone_size: .; j_call: TRBJ1-6; v_call: TRBV28; cdr3_nt: TGTGCCAGCAGTTTGCTTGGATCCGGGACAGGGTATTCACCCCTCCACTTT; cdr3_aa: CASSLLGSGTGYSPLHF
d_call: .; clone_size: .; j_call: TRBJ2-2; v_call: TRBV6-5; cdr3_nt: TGTGCCAGCAACCCAACCGGGGAGCTGTTTTTT; cdr3_aa: CASNPTGELFF
d_call: TRBD1; clone_size: .; j_call: TRBJ1-1; v_call: TRBV6-1; cdr3_nt: TGTGCCAGCAGTGAATGGGGACAGGGTCGATCAAGTGAAGCTTTCTTT; cdr3_aa: CASSEWGQGRSSEAFF
d_call: .; clone_size: .; j_call: TRBJ2-1; v_call: TRBV19; cdr3_nt: TGTGCCAGTAGTACCGGATTTGGACAGGAGGGTTCCTACAATGAGCAGTTCTTC; cdr3_aa: CASSTGFGQEGSYNEQFF
d_call: .; clone_size: .; j_call: TRBJ2-2; v_call: TRBV3-1/TRBV3-2; cdr3_nt: TGTGCCAGCAGCCAAGTTCTACTCCTCACCGGGGAGCTGTTTTTT; cdr3_aa: CASSQVLLLTGELFF
d_call: .; clone_size: .; j_call: TRBJ2-5; v_call: TRBV3-1/TRBV3-2; cdr3_nt: TGTGCCAGCAGCCTGGGAGAGACCCAGTACTTC; cdr3_aa: CASSLGETQYF
d_call: .; clone_size: .; j_call: TRBJ1-5; v_call: TRBV30; cdr3_nt: TGTGCCTGGAGTAAAACTGCGAATCAGCCCCAGCATTTT; cdr3_aa: CAWSKTANQPQHF
d_call: TRBD1; clone_size: .; j_call: TRBJ1-3; v_call: TRBV3-1/TRBV3-2; cdr3_nt: TGTGCCAGCAGCCATGACTCCGGGACAGTATTCTCTGGAAACACCATATATTTT; cdr3_aa: CASSHDSGTVFSGNTIYF
d_call: TRBD2; clone_size: .; j_call: TRBJ2-3; v_call: TRBV19; cdr3_nt: TGTGCCAGTAGTATAGGTGGCGGGAGGACAGATACGCAGTATTTT; cdr3_aa: CASSIGGGRTDTQYF
d_call: .; clone_size: .; j_call: TRBJ1-2; v_call: TRBV11-2; cdr3_nt: TGTGCCAGCAGCTTAGAAATTCTGGGCTACACCTTC; cdr3_aa: CASSLEILGYTF
d_call: .; clone_size: .; j_call: TRBJ1-2; v_call: TRBV2; cdr3_nt: TGTGCCAGCAGTGAGGCGCTGGGGGGCTACACCTTC; cdr3_aa: CASSEALGGYTF
d_call: .; clone_size: .; j_call: TRBJ2-5; v_call: TRBV6-5; cdr3_nt: TGTGCCAGCAACGGAGGGGGCACACAAGAGACCCAGTACTTC; cdr3_aa: CASNGGGTQETQYF
d_call: .; clone_size: .; j_call: TRBJ1-3; v_call: TRBV12-3/TRBV12-4; cdr3_nt: TGTGCCAGCAGTCTGTATCGGGGAAACACCATATATTTT; cdr3_aa: CASSLYRGNTIYF
d_call: .; clone_size: few; j_call: TRBJ1-5; v_call: TRBV30; cdr3_nt: TGTGCCTGGAATCTCGCAGGAGGCAATCAGCCCCAGCATTTT; cdr3_aa: CAWNLAGGNQPQHF
d_call: TRBD1; clone_size: .; j_call: TRBJ1-1; v_call: TRBV19; cdr3_nt: TGTGCCAGTTCAGGGGGCGAGGTCGCTGAAGCTTTCTTT; cdr3_aa: CASSGGEVAEAFF
d_call: .; clone_size: .; j_call: TRBJ2-6; v_call: TRBV29-1; cdr3_nt: TGCAGCGTAGGTAGGGGAACTGGGGCCAACGTCCTGACTTTC; cdr3_aa: CSVGRGTGANVLTF
d_call: .; clone_size: .; j_call: TRBJ1-2; v_call: TRBV28; cdr3_nt: TGTGCCAGCAGTTGGGGGAGGGGCGTAAGTGGCTACACCTTC; cdr3_aa: CASSWGRGVSGYTF
d_call: TRBD1; clone_size: .; j_call: TRBJ1-1; v_call: TRBV5-1; cdr3_nt: TGCGCCAGCAGCTGGGGGACAGGGAACACTGAAGCTTTCTTT; cdr3_aa: CASSWGTGNTEAFF
d_call: .; clone_size: .; j_call: TRBJ1-1; v_call: TRBV19; cdr3_nt: TGTGCCAGTAGTATCACGGAGGACACTGAAGCTTTCTTT; cdr3_aa: CASSITEDTEAFF
d_call: .; clone_size: .; j_call: TRBJ1-3; v_call: TRBV27; cdr3_nt: TGTGCCAGCAGTCTTATGGGTCCCGACACTGGCTCTGGAAACACCATATATTTT; cdr3_aa: CASSLMGPDTGSGNTIYF
d_call: .; clone_size: .; j_call: TRBJ1-6; v_call: TRBV6-1; cdr3_nt: TGTGCCAGCAGTGAGGCGGGGCAGAGGGCTCATTATAATTCACCCCTCCACTTT; cdr3_aa: CASSEAGQRAHYNSPLHF
d_call: .; clone_size: .; j_call: TRBJ2-1; v_call: TRBV10-2; cdr3_nt: TGCGCCAGCGGAGGGCCGAGCTCCTACAATGAGCAGTTCTTC; cdr3_aa: CASGGPSSYNEQFF
d_call: TRBD1; clone_size: .; j_call: TRBJ1-2; v_call: TRBV5-1; cdr3_nt: TGCGCCAGCAGCCTTCGACCTCAGGGGGCGGGTGACTATGGCTACACCTTC; cdr3_aa: CASSLRPQGAGDYGYTF
d_call: TRBD1; clone_size: .; j_call: TRBJ2-3; v_call: TRBV7-3; cdr3_nt: TGTGCCAGCAGCATCGGAACAGGGGCCAACACAGATACGCAGTATTTT; cdr3_aa: CASSIGTGANTDTQYF
d_call: TRBD1; clone_size: .; j_call: TRBJ2-3; v_call: TRBV29-1; cdr3_nt: TGCAGCGTAGCGACAGGGGGCACAGATACGCAGTATTTT; cdr3_aa: CSVATGGTDTQYF
d_call: .; clone_size: .; j_call: TRBJ1-4; v_call: TRBV6-5; cdr3_nt: TGTGCCAGCAGTTATCGGGGAAGCGAAAAACTGTTTTTT; cdr3_aa: CASSYRGSEKLFF
d_call: .; clone_size: .; j_call: TRBJ2-5; v_call: TRBV19; cdr3_nt: TGTGCCAGTGCCCAAGCGACTCGGCCTGGAGAGACCCAGTACTTC; cdr3_aa: CASAQATRPGETQYF
d_call: .; clone_size: .; j_call: TRBJ1-1; v_call: TRBV5-4; cdr3_nt: TGTGCCAGCAGCCAGAAAGGGGGATCGAACACTGAAGCTTTCTTT; cdr3_aa: CASSQKGGSNTEAFF
d_call: .; clone_size: .; j_call: TRBJ2-3; v_call: TRBV4-2; cdr3_nt: TGTGCCAGCAGCCAAGATCTGGAGACGCAGTATTTT; cdr3_aa: CASSQDLETQYF
d_call: .; clone_size: .; j_call: TRBJ2-7; v_call: TRBV13; cdr3_nt: TGTGCCAGCAGCTTCGTACACAACTCCTACGAGCAGTACTTC; cdr3_aa: CASSFVHNSYEQYF
d_call: .; clone_size: .; j_call: TRBJ1-2; v_call: TRBV7-2; cdr3_nt: TGTGCCAGCAGACCTGCCGCAGGGACTCGCTACACCTTC; cdr3_aa: CASRPAAGTRYTF
d_call: .; clone_size: .; j_call: TRBJ2-7; v_call: TRBV4-3; cdr3_nt: TGCGCCAGCAGCCAAGATTGGAGGGCCGAGCAGTACTTC; cdr3_aa: CASSQDWRAEQYF
d_call: TRBD1; clone_size: medium-sized; j_call: TRBJ1-6; v_call: TRBV28; cdr3_nt: TGTGCCAGCAGTGGGGACAGGCCGGAATCACCCCTCCACTTT; cdr3_aa: CASSGDRPESPLHF
d_call: .; clone_size: .; j_call: TRBJ2-3; v_call: TRBV5-1; cdr3_nt: TGCGCCAGCAGCCGTGCGGGACGAGATACGCAGTATTTT; cdr3_aa: CASSRAGRDTQYF
d_call: .; clone_size: .; j_call: TRBJ2-7; v_call: TRBV6-2/TRBV6-3; cdr3_nt: TGTGCCAGCAGTCTGATCTCCTACGAGCAGTACTTC; cdr3_aa: CASSLISYEQYF
d_call: .; clone_size: .; j_call: TRBJ1-5; v_call: TRBV2; cdr3_nt: TGTGCCAGCTTGGACGCCGATAGCAATCAGCCCCAGCATTTT; cdr3_aa: CASLDADSNQPQHF
d_call: .; clone_size: .; j_call: TRBJ1-3; v_call: TRBV6-1; cdr3_nt: TGTGCCAGCAGTAAAGGGGACATTTTCTCTGGAAACACCATATATTTT; cdr3_aa: CASSKGDIFSGNTIYF
d_call: .; clone_size: .; j_call: TRBJ1-2; v_call: TRBV4-1; cdr3_nt: TGCGCCAGCAGCCAAGATTCCGGGTATGGCTACACCTTC; cdr3_aa: CASSQDSGYGYTF